Below, 7 T cell receptor beta chains from the same sample are listed, as sequenced in a study of cytomegalovirus exposure and HLA in healthy donors. The PCR contained 60 Vbeta and 13 Jbeta primers. The data were produced by immunoSEQ multiplex PCR, yet TCRdb's version contains in-frame clones alone and is incomplete. The profile shows around 85,000 clones, about four fifths of them singletons. Source material: PBMCs. These TCRs come from a man aged 60-69 years in good health and CMV-seronegative.

The V and J genes are TRBV6-5 and TRBJ2-1; 11 bases agree with TRBD1. CDR1 and CDR2 from the germline V gene are MNHEY and SVGAGI. This CDR3 contains 16 residues. The ends lost 0 bases at V and 10 bases at J; junction bases unmatched: 8. CDR3 sequence reads: CASSYSGQGASNEQFF. CDR3 nucleotide sequence: TGTGCCAGCAGTTACTCAGGACAGGGGGCGTCAAACGAGCAGTTCTTC.

V usage is TRBV10-3 and J usage is TRBJ1-1, with 7 bases lining up with TRBD1. V trimming: 6 bases; J trimming: 3 bases; junction bases outside the gene matches: 4. The length of the CDR3 is 13 residues. Germline V CDR1 and CDR2: ENHRY, SYGVKD. CDR3 sequence reads: CAISTGAYTEAFF. DNA of the CDR3: TGTGCCATCAGCACAGGGGCGTACACTGAAGCTTTCTTT.

The chain couples TRBV19 to TRBJ2-4; 7 bases match TRBD1. Trimming cost V 5 bases and J 8 bases; bases outside gene matches: 6. The CDR3 totals 13 residues. Looked up from germline, CDR1 is LNHDA and CDR2 is SQIVND (reference sequence). CDR3 region: CASSPTGMHIQYF. The CDR3 nucleotides read TGTGCCAGTAGTCCGACAGGGATGCACATTCAGTACTTC.

This clone was found once. The genes are TRBV29-1 and TRBJ1-1; D uncertain. This CDR3 region has 13 residues. The V and J ends lost 3 bases and 5 bases respectively, with 13 bases between them. From germline, CDR1 is SQVTM and CDR2 ANQGSEA. The CDR3, as DNA: TGCAGCGTTGATCGCCTGTTAGAGACTGAAGCTTTCTTT. Protein sequence: CSVDRLLETEAFF.

The chain has TRBV4-2 and TRBJ2-3; 8 bases are a match to TRBD1. V shed 1 base, J shed 3 bases, and the junction held 6 bases outside the gene matches. CDR1 LGHNA and CDR2 YNFKEQ come from the germline V gene. The CDR3 loop spans 16 amino acids. CDR3 coding DNA: TGTGCCAGCAGCCAAGCCACAGGGGGGCTTACAGATACGCAGTATTTT. Its protein product is CASSQATGGLTDTQYF.

This chain connects TRBV11-2 to TRBJ2-7, with 7 bases lining up with TRBD2. Germline V lookup: CDR1 SGHAT, CDR2 FQNNGV. This CDR3 spans 13 amino acids. The V segment lost 3 bases and the J segment 2 bases; nucleotides outside the gene matches: 1. CDR3 amino acids: CASSLGGTYEQYF. The CDR3 bases are TGTGCCAGCAGCTTGGGGGGGACCTACGAGCAGTACTTC.

Of note for this clone: One junction end disagrees with the germline gene, perhaps due to a read error. This rearrangement joins TRBV7-9 to TRBJ1-3; the match to TRBD1 covers 8 bases. This CDR3 spans 15 amino acids. The germline gives CDR1 SEHNR, CDR2 FQNEAQ (reference sequence). The CDR3 protein is CSSSLNRGDGNTIYF. The CDR3 DNA reads as TGTTCCAGCAGCTTAAACAGGGGGGACGGAAACACCATATATTTT.